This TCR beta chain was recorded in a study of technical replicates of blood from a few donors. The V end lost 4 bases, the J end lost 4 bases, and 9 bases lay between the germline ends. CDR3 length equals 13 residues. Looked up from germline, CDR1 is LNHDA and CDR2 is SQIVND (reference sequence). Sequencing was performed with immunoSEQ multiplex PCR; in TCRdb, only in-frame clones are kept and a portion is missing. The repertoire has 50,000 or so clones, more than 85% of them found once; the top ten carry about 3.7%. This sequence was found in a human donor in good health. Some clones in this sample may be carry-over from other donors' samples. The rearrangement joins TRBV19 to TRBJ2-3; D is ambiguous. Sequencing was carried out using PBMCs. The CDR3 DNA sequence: TGTGCCAGTAGTACCTACTTGTCAGATACGCAGTATTTT. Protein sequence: CASSTYLSDTQYF.